The 18 T cell receptor beta chains listed next were all sequenced from one sample in a study of T-cell memory formation after mild COVID-19 (dated by TCRdb to the early 2020s). Libraries were prepared through 5' RACE. The instrument was an Illumina NovaSeq 6000. TCRdb reran the public reads through fastp at Q25 and MiXCR, keeping productive beta chains. Rows with one shared CDR3 protein collapse into an entry with the most common genes and DNA. This sample holds about 170,000 distinct CDR3 sequences; 10% to 15% were observed only once. More than 3% of the sample belongs to the ten largest clones. What was sequenced was PBMCs or a T cell subset sorted from them (not recorded which). Receptors originate from a man between 18 and 29 years old who had mild COVID-19 (a few samples of this study predate the infection). The sample titles of this study are shuffled in the database, so cell type and time point are left out; the donor was told from shared clones.

The sample holds a few counts of this clonotype. The chain combines TRBV5-7 with TRBJ2-5; 11 bases are a match to TRBD2. TRBV5-7 is an ORF for which the function is uncertain. V lost 2 bases, J lost 1 base, and 4 bases stayed unmatched. This CDR3 region has 16 residues. This chain's CDR3 is CASSLTSGGLQETQYF. CDR3 sequence (DNA): TGTGCCAGCAGCTTAACTAGCGGGGGCCTCCAAGAGACCCAGTACTTC.

V and J are TRBV5-1 and TRBJ2-5; 7 nucleotides match TRBD2. The CDR3 runs 15 residues. Trimming at V came to 2 bases and at J to 5 bases, leaving 9 bases not matched to a gene. From germline, CDR1 is SGHRS and CDR2 YFSETQ. CDR3 in amino acids: CASSFLSAGEETQYF. The CDR3 DNA reads as TGCGCCAGCAGCTTTCTAAGTGCGGGAGAGGAGACCCAGTACTTC. Combining the CDR3 with reference TRBV5-1 and TRBJ2-5 gives the whole variable domain KAGVTQTPRYLIKTRGQQVTLSCSPISGHRSVSWYQQTPGQGLQFLFEYFSETQRNKGNFPGRFSGRQFSNSRSEMNVSTLELGDSALYLCASSFLSAGEETQYFGPGTRLLVL.

This clonotype was observed at least ten times. The V gene is TRBV6-5, the J gene TRBJ2-7; D is possibly TRBD2 (6 bases). This CDR3 is 16 amino acids long. Germline V gives CDR1 MNHEY, CDR2 SVGAGI. The ends were cut back, 7 bases at V and 2 bases at J, with 21 bases in the middle. The CDR3: CASTYISWDSTYEQYF. In nucleotides, the CDR3 is TGTGCCAGCACATACATAAGCTGGGACTCCACCTACGAGCAGTACTTC.

This clonotype showed up many times. The chain has TRBV4-3 and TRBJ1-5; D uncertain. With 0 bases removed from V and 7 bases from J, the gap between germline ends came to 13 bases. This CDR3 spans 15 amino acids. Germline V CDR1 and CDR2: LGHNA, YSLEER. CDR3: CASSQDVGSGQPQHF. The CDR3 region has the DNA TGCGCCAGCAGCCAAGACGTGGGTTCGGGGCAGCCCCAGCATTTT.

In its sample, this clonotype was seen a few times. The CDR3 bases are TGTGCCAGCACCTGGGGGACAGGGAGTAACGAGCAGTACTTC. This gives the protein CASTWGTGSNEQYF. The chain is built from TRBV7-9 and TRBJ2-7; 9 bases map to TRBD1. The V segment lost 7 bases and the J segment 5 bases; nucleotides outside the gene matches: 9. The CDR3 spans 14 residues. The germline CDR1 and CDR2 sequences are SEHNR and FQNEAQ (reference sequence).

This clonotype showed up just a few times. V is TRBV5-6 and J is TRBJ2-3; D gene ambiguous. Germline V gene lookup returns CDR1 SGHDT and CDR2 YYEEEE. Trimming cost V 4 bases and J 2 bases, with 8 bases left between them. The CDR3 sequence is 13 residues long. The CDR3 loop reads CASSATATDTQYF. CDR3 bases: TGTGCCAGCAGCGCCACGGCCACAGATACGCAGTATTTT.

This chain joins TRBV20-1 and TRBJ1-2, with D perhaps matching TRBD1 (6 bases). CDR1 and CDR2 from the germline V gene are DFQATT and SNEGSKA (reference sequence). Trimming took off 2 bases at V and 7 bases at J, with 14 bases between the two ends. The length of the CDR3 is 13 residues. The CDR3 DNA sequence: TGCAGTGCTAGACCCGGGGGGCGGGGTGGCTACACCTTC. It encodes CSARPGGRGGYTF.

The chain has TRBV7-2 and TRBJ1-5, with TRBD1 matching over 8 bases. The germline V gene encodes CDR1 SGHTA and CDR2 FQGNSA. Trimming cost V 2 bases and J 4 bases; bases outside gene matches: 4. The CDR3 consists of 15 residues. The CDR3 DNA follows: TGTGCCAGCAGCTTACAGGGGGCCGGAAATCAGCCCCAGCATTTT. Protein product: CASSLQGAGNQPQHF.

The V call is TRBV7-2, the J call TRBJ2-7, with TRBD1 as a possible D gene (6 bases). V was clipped by 4 bases and J by 3 bases, with 13 bases between them. The CDR3 runs 14 residues. The germline CDR1 and CDR2 sequences are SGHTA and FQGNSA. The CDR3 here is CASSSREGGYEQYF. CDR3 nucleotides: TGTGCCAGCAGCTCCCGGGAAGGGGGCTACGAGCAGTACTTC.

This clonotype was recorded many times. This CDR3 reads CASSQSSGGAGEQFF. CDR3 sequence (DNA): TGCGCCAGCAGCCAAAGTAGCGGGGGGGCCGGTGAGCAGTTCTTC. The rearrangement joins TRBV4-3 to TRBJ2-1, with 11 nucleotides matching TRBD2. CDR1 is LGHNA and CDR2 is YSLEER in the germline V gene. The ends lost 2 bases at V and 9 bases at J; junction bases unmatched: 6. The CDR3 is 15 amino acids.

The chain is built from TRBV2 and TRBJ2-7, with a tentative D call TRBD1 (5 bases). This CDR3 contains 12 residues. V lost 4 bases to trimming and J lost 10 bases, with 14 bases between them. Germline CDR1 is SNHLY and CDR2 is FYNNEI. The CDR3 here is CASSAGWDPQYF. The CDR3 DNA reads TGTGCCAGCAGTGCAGGGTGGGATCCCCAGTACTTC.

The V call is TRBV20-1, the J call TRBJ1-6; D is uncertain. With 3 bases removed from V and 14 bases from J, the gap between germline ends came to 17 bases. The CDR3 contains 13 residues. CDR1 DFQATT and CDR2 SNEGSKA come from the germline V gene (reference sequence). The CDR3 nucleotides read TGCAGTGCTAGTGGTGCAGCCTTTGGAACCCTCCACTTT. Its translation: CSASGAAFGTLHF.

This clonotype was seen a handful of times. The chain combines TRBV5-6 with TRBJ2-5; D not certain. CDR3 length: 13 residues. Germline CDR1 is SGHDT and CDR2 is YYEEEE. V dropped 0 bases and J dropped 5 bases, with 8 bases sitting between them. The CDR3 nucleotides read TGTGCCAGCAGCTTGGTAGCCCCGGAGACCCAGTACTTC. This codes for CASSLVAPETQYF.

The V gene is TRBV24-1, the J gene TRBJ2-3; D possibly uses TRBD1 or TRBD2 (5 bases each). Germline loops: CDR1 KGHDR, CDR2 SFDVKD. V gave up 7 bases and J gave up 6 bases, with 19 bases separating them. This CDR3 is 15 amino acids long. The CDR3 sequence: CATSEKTGPVDTQYF. CDR3 sequence (DNA): TGTGCCACCAGCGAAAAGACGGGGCCTGTTGATACGCAGTATTTT.

This clonotype has a handful of counts. V and J are TRBV19 and TRBJ2-1; a possible D gene is TRBD2 (6 bases). The CDR3 covers 13 residues. Germline V CDR1 and CDR2: LNHDA, SQIVND (reference sequence). The V end lost 5 bases, the J end lost 6 bases, and 11 bases lay between the germline ends. CDR3 region: CASSVGDSNEQFF. CDR3 nucleotides: TGTGCCAGTAGTGTTGGGGACTCCAATGAGCAGTTCTTC.

Only a few counts were recorded for this clonotype. The rearrangement links TRBV29-1 to TRBJ2-2; maybe TRBD1 (5 bases). Germline V gives CDR1 SQVTM, CDR2 ANQGSEA. This CDR3 is built from 14 residues. V gave up 4 bases and J gave up 1 base, with 10 bases separating them. CDR3 sequence reads: CSVGETENTGELFF. The CDR3 nucleotides read TGCAGCGTTGGAGAGACAGAGAACACCGGGGAGCTGTTTTTT.

The rearrangement uses TRBV28 and TRBJ2-7, with TRBD2 as a possible D gene (6 bases). Germline loops: CDR1 MDHEN, CDR2 SYDVKM. This CDR3 region has 13 residues. V lost 8 bases to trimming and J lost 2 bases, with 13 bases between them. CDR3 DNA: TGTGCCAGCGGCGGGACGTATACCTACGAGCAGTACGTC. The encoded protein is CASGGTYTYEQYV.

The chain employs TRBV6-6 and TRBJ2-7, with no clear D. The CDR3 extends over 15 amino acids. Per germline, CDR1 MNHNY and CDR2 SVGAGI (reference sequence). Between the trimmed V and J ends, which lost 2 bases and 2 bases, there was a span of 13 bases. The CDR3 region is CASSYETPRTYEQYV. The CDR3 bases are TGTGCCAGCAGTTACGAGACACCCAGGACCTACGAGCAGTACGTC.